The clone carrying this TCR beta chain occurred many times. Antigen unknown. CDR3 length: 16 amino acids. V shed 1 base and J shed 2 bases, with 12 bases lying between them. Germline V gives CDR1 SGHKS, CDR2 YYEKEE (reference sequence). These data originate in a study of T-cell reconstitution after alpha-beta-depleted transplantation in children. Study-level results: Several hundred expanded graft clones reportedly were the source of alpha-beta T cells about two months after transplant. Surviving recipient T cells and thymic progenitors produced the high day-60 TCRbeta diversity seen in some patients. A year had passed since transplant, and T-cell counts and diversity by then came mostly from newly produced T cells.

Unique molecular identifiers tagged the TCRbeta library. TCRdb reanalysed the PCR reads using MiXCR and keeps one entry per CDR3 protein. In the table there are about 300,000 distinct CDR3 sequences, 6% to 10% of which are singletons. The clonotype comes from a female patient aged 2-9 years who had a stem cell transplant for Fanconi anemia, so the T cells may come from the graft donor. The source material was peripheral blood, sampled 360 days after TCRalphabeta/CD19-depleted stem cell transplant. This chain connects TRBV5-5 to TRBJ2-2, with D perhaps matching TRBD2 (5 bases). CDR3 protein: CASSLRLPGNTGELFF. CDR3 DNA sequence: TGTGCCAGCAGCTTGCGACTACCTGGAAACACCGGGGAGCTGTTTTTT.